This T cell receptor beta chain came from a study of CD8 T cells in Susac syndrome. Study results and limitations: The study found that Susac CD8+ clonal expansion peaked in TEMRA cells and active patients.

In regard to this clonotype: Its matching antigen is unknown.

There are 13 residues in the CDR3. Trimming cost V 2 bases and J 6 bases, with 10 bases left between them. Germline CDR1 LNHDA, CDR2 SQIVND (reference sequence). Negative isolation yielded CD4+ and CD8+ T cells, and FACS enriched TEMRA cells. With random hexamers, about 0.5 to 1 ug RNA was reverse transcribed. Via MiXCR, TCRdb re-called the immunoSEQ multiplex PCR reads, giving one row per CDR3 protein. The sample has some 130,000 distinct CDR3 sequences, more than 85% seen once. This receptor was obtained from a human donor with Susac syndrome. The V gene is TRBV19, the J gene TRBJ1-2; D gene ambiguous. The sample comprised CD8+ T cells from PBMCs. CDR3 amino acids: CASSISLVDGYTF. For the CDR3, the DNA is TGTGCCAGTAGTATATCGTTGGTGGATGGCTACACCTTC.